Presented here are 32 T cell receptor beta chains from one specimen sequenced in a study of TIL therapy for anti-PD-1-resistant metastatic lung cancer. Time point in this sample: pre-treatment sample, taken before nivolumab and TIL therapy. The libraries were made with immunoSEQ v3. The data were produced by immunoSEQ multiplex PCR, yet TCRdb's version contains in-frame clones alone and is incomplete. The table has some 60,000 clones, more than 60% seen once. The sequences come from blood, collected at baseline. The receptors come from a person between 30 and 80 years old with non-small cell lung cancer.

The table lists this clone with a few counts. The chain carries TRBV7-2 and TRBJ1-5; 7 bases fit TRBD1. The V segment lost 1 base and the J segment 11 bases; nucleotides outside the gene matches: 8. Per germline, CDR1 SGHTA and CDR2 FQGNSA. This CDR3 comprises 14 residues. This CDR3 reads CASSLVRDSAAQHF. The CDR3, as DNA: TGTGCCAGCAGCTTAGTCCGGGACAGCGCGGCCCAGCATTTT.

The chain combines TRBV19 with TRBJ1-1, with D maybe TRBD1 (6 bases). The CDR3 consists of 17 residues. From germline, CDR1 is LNHDA and CDR2 SQIVND (reference sequence). Trimming took off 1 base at V and 3 bases at J, with 18 bases between the two ends. Here the CDR3 reads CASSIGRGSSGDTEAFF. The CDR3 DNA reads TGTGCCAGTAGTATAGGCAGGGGTAGCTCGGGGGACACTGAAGCTTTCTTT. Drawing the rest from reference TRBV19 and TRBJ1-1, the complete variable domain is DGGITQSPKYLFRKEGQNVTLSCEQNLNHDAMYWYRQDPGQGLRLIYYSQIVNDFQKGDIAEGYSVSREKKESFPLTVTSAQKNPTAFYLCASSIGRGSSGDTEAFFGQGTRLTVV.

The chain employs TRBV30 and TRBJ1-4, with TRBD1 identical over 7 bases. Germline CDR1 and CDR2: GTSNPN and SVGIG (reference sequence). J was trimmed by 5 bases and V by 4 bases; bases with no gene match: 7. The CDR3 runs to 14 residues. CDR3 nucleotides: TGTGCCTGGACCCCGGAGGGGGCAAATGAAAAACTGTTTTTT. This sequence encodes CAWTPEGANEKLFF.

The J gene is TRBJ1-1, the V gene TRBV5-4, with 10 bases identical to TRBD1. This CDR3 spans 15 amino acids. In germline, CDR1 is SGHNT, CDR2 YYREEE (reference sequence). The V and J ends lost 3 bases and 1 base, in that order; junction bases with no gene match: 3. As DNA, the CDR3 is TGTGCCAGCAGCTACGGGGACAGGGGGAACACTGAAGCTTTCTTT. Its protein is CASSYGDRGNTEAFF.

The chain has TRBV15 and TRBJ1-4; tentative D call: TRBD1 (6 bases). The CDR3 sequence is 15 residues long. CDR1 and CDR2 (germline): LNHNV, YYDKDF (reference sequence). V lost 3 bases and J 8 bases, leaving 16 bases between the germline ends. In DNA form, the CDR3 reads TGTGCCACCAGCAGCGTGGAGTGGGGGCTGGAAAAACTGTTTTTT. It yields the protein CATSSVEWGLEKLFF. The full variable domain, in which reference TRBV15 and TRBJ1-4 provide the parts outside the CDR3, is DAMVIQNPRYQVTQFGKPVTLSCSQTLNHNVMYWYQQKSSQAPKLLFHYYDKDFNNEADTPDNFQSRRPNTSFCFLDIRSPGLGDTAMYLCATSSVEWGLEKLFFGSGTQLSVL.

The chain has TRBV7-9 and TRBJ1-1; tentative D call: TRBD1 (6 bases). Germline loops: CDR1 SEHNR, CDR2 FQNEAQ (reference sequence). The CDR3 has 17 amino acids. With 4 bases removed from V and 1 base from J, the gap between germline ends came to 19 bases. The CDR3 sequence: CASSSLGEGVTNTEAFF. The DNA of the CDR3 is TGTGCCAGCAGCTCCCTGGGGGAGGGGGTGACGAACACTGAAGCTTTCTTT.

The CDR3 coding sequence is TGTGCCTGGAGGGCGACCTCCTACGAGCAGTACTTC. Encoded protein: CAWRATSYEQYF. The chain uses TRBV30 and TRBJ2-7; D uncertain. The germline V gene encodes CDR1 GTSNPN and CDR2 SVGIG (reference sequence). This CDR3 has 12 residues. Trimming stripped 3 bases from V and 0 bases from J, with 6 bases between.

This chain uses TRBV28 with TRBJ1-5, with unresolved D. V lost 4 bases and J lost 4, with 11 bases in between. The CDR3 loop spans 14 amino acids. Per germline, CDR1 MDHEN and CDR2 SYDVKM. This CDR3 reads CASSYSKGNQPQHF. The CDR3 DNA reads TGTGCCAGCAGTTACAGTAAGGGAAATCAGCCCCAGCATTTT.

The chain has TRBV5-5 and TRBJ2-7; 9 bases are shared with TRBD1. The CDR3 runs 14 residues. The V segment lost 4 bases and the J segment 4 bases; nucleotides outside the gene matches: 6. Germline V gene data show CDR1 as SGHKS and CDR2 as YYEKEE (reference sequence). The CDR3 DNA sequence: TGTGCCAGCAGCCAACAGGGGGCGGCTTACGAGCAGTACTTC. Translating gives CASSQQGAAYEQYF. The whole variable domain, filled in from reference TRBV5-5 and TRBJ2-7, reads DAGVTQSPTHLIKTRGQQVTLRCSPISGHKSVSWYQQVLGQGPQFIFQYYEKEERGRGNFPDRFSARQFPNYSSELNVNALLLGDSALYLCASSQQGAAYEQYFGPGTRLTVT.

The CDR3 spells CASHPGQLTGELFF. The CDR3 DNA follows: TGTGCCAGCCACCCGGGACAGCTAACCGGGGAGCTGTTTTTT. V usage is TRBV19 and J usage is TRBJ2-2, with 7 bases identical to TRBD1. J was trimmed by 5 bases and V by 9 bases; bases with no gene match: 9. The germline CDR1 and CDR2 sequences are LNHDA and SQIVND (reference sequence). The CDR3 length is 14 residues.

The chain uses TRBV5-6 and TRBJ1-4, with 7 bases matching TRBD1. With V trimmed by 5 bases and J by 2 bases, 6 bases remained unmatched. The CDR3 runs 15 residues. Per germline, CDR1 SGHDT and CDR2 YYEEEE. The CDR3 loop reads CASSATGATNEKLFF. Written as DNA, the CDR3 is TGTGCCAGCAGTGCTACAGGGGCGACTAATGAAAAACTGTTTTTT.

The chain combines TRBV21-1 with TRBJ2-6; the table's D call, TRBD2, was not checked against the DNA. TRBV21-1 is described as a pseudogene. This CDR3 has 14 residues. Written as DNA, the CDR3 is TGTGCCAGCAGCAGTAGCTCTGGGGCCAACGTCCTGACTTTC. Encoded protein: CASSSSSGANVLTF.

The V call is TRBV6-5, the J call TRBJ2-3; 10 bases agree with TRBD2. The CDR3 consists of 16 residues. Trimming at V came to 4 bases and at J to 3 bases, leaving 7 bases not matched to a gene. CDR1 and CDR2 (germline): MNHEY, SVGAGI. CDR3 amino acids: CASSLSGRAVTDTQYF. In DNA, the CDR3 is TGTGCCAGCAGTTTAAGCGGGAGGGCCGTAACAGATACGCAGTATTTT.

The CDR3 nucleotides read TGTGCCAGCAGTCAGAAGACTAGCGGGAGATCCTACGAGCAGTACTTC. Amino acids: CASSQKTSGRSYEQYF. This chain joins TRBV6-6 and TRBJ2-7; TRBD2 matches at 12 bases. This CDR3 region has 16 residues. The ends lost 5 bases at V and 1 base at J; junction bases unmatched: 6. Germline V CDR1 and CDR2: MNHNY, SVGAGI (reference sequence).

The V and J genes are TRBV9 and TRBJ2-7; TRBD2 matches at 10 bases. V lost 4 bases, J lost 3 bases, and 7 bases stayed unmatched. The CDR3 is made up of 15 amino acids. CDR1 SGDLS and CDR2 YYNGEE come from the germline V gene. CDR3 protein: CASSPGTSANYEQYF. The CDR3 DNA reads TGTGCCAGCAGCCCGGGGACTAGCGCAAACTACGAGCAGTACTTC.

This rearrangement joins TRBV4-3 to TRBJ2-3; perhaps D is TRBD1 or TRBD2 (6 bases each). Germline V gene sequence: CDR1 LGHNA, CDR2 YSLEER. There are 15 residues in the CDR3. The V end lost 0 bases, the J end lost 11 bases, and 18 bases lay between the germline ends. The CDR3 coding sequence is TGCGCCAGCAGCCAAGATTTTGGGGGGCTACTGGAGCAGTATTTT. Translation: CASSQDFGGLLEQYF.

This chain connects TRBV11-2 to TRBJ2-5; D is undetermined. The CDR3 is made up of 14 amino acids. Trimming cost V 3 bases and J 1 base, with 9 bases left between them. Germline V gene data show CDR1 as SGHAT and CDR2 as FQNNGV. The CDR3 nucleotides are TGTGCCAGCAGCTTCGGACCGAGCCAAGAGACCCAGTACTTC. This sequence encodes CASSFGPSQETQYF.

This clone has more than one count but fewer than ten. This chain connects TRBV18 to TRBJ2-3; weak D call: TRBD2 (5 bases). CDR3 length: 16 amino acids. CDR1 KGHSH and CDR2 LQKENI come from the germline V gene. V lost 2 bases to trimming and J lost 1 base, with 13 bases between them. The CDR3 sequence is CASSPGNGERTDTQYF. DNA of the CDR3: TGTGCCAGCTCACCAGGTAACGGGGAGCGCACAGATACGCAGTATTTT. The full variable domain, completed using reference TRBV18 and TRBJ2-3, is NAGVMQNPRHLVRRRGQEARLRCSPMKGHSHVYWYRQLPEEGLKFMVYLQKENIIDESGMPKERFSAEFPKEGPSILRIQQVVRGDSAAYFCASSPGNGERTDTQYFGPGTRLTVL.

The chain employs TRBV5-1 and TRBJ1-3; D might be TRBD1 (5 bases). The V gene lost 7 bases and the J gene lost 1 base, with 12 bases spanning the gap. CDR3 length equals 14 residues. Germline assignment: CDR1 SGHRS and CDR2 YFSETQ. The CDR3 spells CASRAWGSGNTIYF. CDR3 DNA sequence: TGCGCCAGCCGCGCTTGGGGGTCTGGAAACACCATATATTTT.

This clone is a singleton in its sample. The V call is TRBV5-6, the J call TRBJ2-1, with D unclear. The V gene's germline CDR1 is SGHDT and CDR2 YYEEEE. V lost 3 bases, J lost 5 bases, and 3 bases lay in between. The CDR3 covers 11 residues. The CDR3 here is CASSWDNEQFF. The CDR3 DNA is TGTGCCAGCAGCTGGGACAATGAGCAGTTCTTC.

This chain joins TRBV5-6 and TRBJ2-2; D uncertain. The germline V and J ends were trimmed by 0 bases and 11 bases, with 8 bases remaining between them. This CDR3 contains 12 residues. Germline V gives CDR1 SGHDT, CDR2 YYEEEE. CDR3 nucleotide sequence: TGTGCCAGCAGCTTGGCCAAAGGCGAGCTGTTTTTT. Amino acid sequence: CASSLAKGELFF.

The chain uses TRBV6-1 and TRBJ1-3, with 7 bases aligning to TRBD1. CDR1 is MNHNS and CDR2 is SASEGT in the germline V gene. V shed 9 bases and J 0 bases; nucleotides not matched to a gene: 8. There are 15 residues in the CDR3. CDR3 in DNA: TGTGCCAGTAAGAGACAGGGCATCTCTGGAAACACCATATATTTT. It specifies CASKRQGISGNTIYF.

This clone was counted a single time. The chain combines TRBV7-8 with TRBJ1-1; D is uncertain. Germline V lookup: CDR1 SGHVS, CDR2 FQNEAQ. Between the trimmed V and J ends, which lost 1 base and 0 bases, there was a span of 9 bases. CDR3 length equals 15 residues. DNA for the CDR3: TGTGCCAGCAGCTTAGGCGCGCTACTGAACACTGAAGCTTTCTTT. This sequence encodes CASSLGALLNTEAFF.

In DNA form, the CDR3 reads TGTGCCAGCAGCCCATTAGGCGCGAACACCGGGGAGCTGTTTTTT. This codes for CASSPLGANTGELFF. This chain joins TRBV11-1 and TRBJ2-2, with unresolved D. Trimming cost V 5 bases and J 0 bases, with 10 bases left between them. CDR3 length: 15 residues. CDR1 is SGHAT and CDR2 is FQDESV in the germline V gene (reference sequence).

The chain carries TRBV19 and TRBJ1-1; TRBD1 aligns across 10 bases. The ends lost 4 bases at V and 11 bases at J; junction bases unmatched: 7. Germline V lookup: CDR1 LNHDA, CDR2 SQIVND (reference sequence). The length of the CDR3 is 13 residues. CDR3 DNA: TGTGCCAGTAGTAAGGACAGGGGGACACGGGCTTTCTTT. Amino acids: CASSKDRGTRAFF.

The V call is TRBV28, the J call TRBJ2-1; D may be TRBD1 or TRBD2 (5 bases each). CDR3 length: 16 residues. V was shortened by 1 base and J by 8 bases, with 18 bases between the two germline ends. Germline CDR1 and CDR2: MDHEN and SYDVKM. The CDR3 is CASSLSGAPLSYEQFF. CDR3 DNA: TGTGCCAGCAGTTTATCCGGGGCCCCTCTAAGCTATGAGCAGTTCTTC.

This chain links TRBV11-2 with TRBJ2-2; D perhaps matches TRBD2 (5 bases). Germline CDR1 is SGHAT and CDR2 is FQNNGV. V was pared by 3 bases and J by 0 bases, with 8 bases between. The CDR3 spans 15 residues. CDR3 nucleotides: TGTGCCAGCAGCTTCACTAGGGCGAACACCGGGGAGCTGTTTTTT. As protein: CASSFTRANTGELFF.

The chain carries TRBV5-4 and TRBJ2-3; 13 bases are shared with TRBD2. The CDR3 is 15 amino acids. Germline V gene sequence: CDR1 SGHNT, CDR2 YYREEE (reference sequence). V shed 4 bases and J 10 bases; nucleotides not matched to a gene: 9. DNA of the CDR3: TGTGCCAGCAGCCTAGGACTAGCGGGAGCTTCCCCGCAGTATTTT. Its translation is CASSLGLAGASPQYF.

The genes are TRBV4-2 and TRBJ2-5; 12 positions match TRBD2. The CDR3 contains 15 residues. CDR1 is LGHNA and CDR2 is YNFKEQ in the germline V gene. V was clipped by 6 bases and J by 0 bases; unmatched bases: 2. CDR3 nucleotides: TGTGCCAGCAGTCGGACTAGCGGGAACCAAGAGACCCAGTACTTC. It yields the protein CASSRTSGNQETQYF.

The rearrangement links TRBV11-2 to TRBJ2-5; 12 bases agree with TRBD2. Per germline, CDR1 SGHAT and CDR2 FQNNGV. The CDR3 totals 16 residues. The V segment lost 3 bases and the J segment 5 bases; nucleotides outside the gene matches: 7. This CDR3 reads CASSFSLAGGGETQYF. CDR3 coding DNA: TGTGCCAGCAGCTTCTCACTAGCGGGAGGTGGTGAGACCCAGTACTTC. The full variable domain, in which reference TRBV11-2 and TRBJ2-5 provide the parts outside the CDR3, is EAGVAQSPRYKIIEKRQSVAFWCNPISGHATLYWYQQILGQGPKLLIQFQNNGVVDDSQLPKDRFSAERLKGVDSTLKIQPAKLEDSAVYLCASSFSLAGGGETQYFGPGTRLLVL.

To note about this clone: One end of the junction varies from germline; a read error may be responsible. This chain uses TRBV11-3 with TRBJ1-4; unclear D gene. Germline CDR1 and CDR2: SGHNT and YENEEA. The CDR3 loop spans 9 amino acids. The CDR3 DNA reads as TGTGCCAGCAGCACCCCCCCACTTTTT. Translating it yields CASSTPPLF. Drawing the rest from reference TRBV11-3 and TRBJ1-4, the complete variable domain is EAGVVQSPRYKIIEKKQPVAFWCNPISGHNTLYWYLQNLGQGPELLIRYENEEAVDDSQLPKDRFSAERLKGVDSTLKIQPAELGDSAVYLCASSTPPLFGSGTQLSVL.

The chain employs TRBV11-3 and TRBJ2-2; 12 nucleotides match TRBD1. Trimming took 3 bases from V and 8 from J; bases not matched to a gene: 7. The germline CDR1 and CDR2 sequences are SGHNT and YENEEA. This CDR3 has 16 residues. The CDR3 is CASSLPGQGARGELFF. DNA for the CDR3: TGTGCCAGCAGCTTGCCGGGACAGGGGGCCCGTGGGGAGCTGTTTTTT.